The TCR beta chain under discussion was sequenced for a study of cytomegalovirus exposure and HLA in healthy donors. General study points: When analyzed later, a missense DCLRE1C variant was found to be linked to TCR beta V- and J-gene trimming.

Notes on this clone: Its antigen is unknown.

Healthy donors of bone marrow made up the group. At collection, donors were nominally healthy, but unrecorded immune exposures were probable. The J segment lost 6 bases and the V segment lost 5 bases, leaving 6 bases of the junction unmatched. Germline V gene data show CDR1 as MNHEY and CDR2 as SMNVEV (reference sequence). The CDR3 loop spans 14 amino acids. Both 60 Vbeta primers and 13 Jbeta primers went into the PCR. This table comes from immunoSEQ multiplex PCR, and its TCRdb copy is limited to in-frame clones, with some not included. The sample holds 150,000 to 200,000 clones; 70% to 80% are singletons and the top ten take around 2.3%.

The chain is built from TRBV27 and TRBJ2-1; TRBD1 matches at 8 bases. The source of this sequence is a woman aged 50 to 65 in good health and CMV-seronegative. Sequencing was done on a sample of PBMCs. CDR3 in DNA: TGTGCCAGCAGTCAAGGAACAGGGGGCAATGAGCAGTTCTTC. This codes for CASSQGTGGNEQFF.